This TCR beta chain was retrieved from a study of cytomegalovirus exposure and HLA in healthy donors. Overall study findings and caveats: Later on, analysis showed that most CMV-associated TCR beta chains appeared to be HLA-restricted. CMV serostatus alone was available as immune exposure information. As confirmed in vitro, a few CMV-associated chains were specific for CMV antigens.

Amplification used 60 Vbeta primers and 13 Jbeta primers. Assay used: immunoSEQ multiplex PCR; TCRdb lists only in-frame clones, some missing. The sample holds 95,000 to 150,000 clones; 82% are singletons and the top ten take 1.4% to 1.5%. For this clone: Its antigen is not identified.

Nominal health characterized the donors when sampled, though unrecorded immune exposures were likely. The CDR3 has 15 residues. The germline V gene has CDR1 SGHRS and CDR2 YFSETQ. Trimming stripped 4 bases from V and 2 bases from J, with 12 bases between. Sequencing used PBMCs. The chain is built from TRBV5-1 and TRBJ1-4; possibly TRBD1 for D (5 bases). The receptor was isolated from a woman between 18 and 29 years old in good health and CMV-seronegative. CDR3 amino acids: CASSPGAGTNEKLFF. CDR3 nucleotide sequence: TGCGCCAGCAGCCCTGGGGCAGGGACTAATGAAAAACTGTTTTTT.